These 7 T cell receptor beta chains share one sample of origin, sequenced in a study of prognosis after radiotherapy for stage I lung cancer. By two-round multiplex PCR, the TCR beta CDR3 was amplified from genomic DNA. Primers (each specific to one TRBV or TRBJ gene) were used in first-round PCR. TCRdb redid the calling of the multiplex PCR reads with MiXCR, one entry per CDR3 protein. The sample has some 19,000 distinct CDR3 sequences; about 50% are singletons. The source material was PBMCs, sampled before or after stereotactic body radiation therapy (not recorded which). These receptor sequences come from a donor over 45 with non-small cell lung cancer.

The chain uses TRBV5-1 and TRBJ1-2, with TRBD1 matching 8 bases. The J segment lost 4 bases and the V segment lost 4 bases, leaving 6 bases of the junction unmatched. The germline CDR1 and CDR2 sequences are SGHRS and YFSETQ. This CDR3 contains 14 residues. In DNA form, the CDR3 reads TGCGCCAGCAGCCTAGAACAGGGGGGCTATGGCTACACCTTC. Its translation: CASSLEQGGYGYTF.

Comments on this clonotype: Possible read error: a much larger clone is one base away. The rearrangement links TRBV2 to TRBJ2-3; D not resolved. The CDR3 sequence is 13 residues long. Germline-derived CDR1 and CDR2 are SNHLY and FYNNEI. V lost 10 bases and J lost 4, with 15 bases in between. CDR3 protein: CATITRDSDTQYF. The CDR3 region has the DNA TGTGCCACCATTACAAGGGATTCAGATACGCAGTATTTT.

The chain recombines TRBV6-5 with TRBJ1-5; 7 bases match TRBD1. CDR1 is MNHEY and CDR2 is SVGAGI in the germline V gene. This CDR3 spans 16 amino acids. The trim removed 0 bases at V and 7 bases at J, leaving 9 bases unmatched. CDR3 DNA sequence: TGTGCCAGCAGTTACTCGAAGAGGGGGCGCAGACAGCCCCAGCATTTT. Protein sequence: CASSYSKRGRRQPQHF.

This clonotype was detected many times. The chain carries TRBV11-3 and TRBJ2-1; 8 bases are shared with TRBD2. Germline lookup yields CDR1 SGHNT and CDR2 YENEEA. This CDR3 contains 16 residues. With 1 base clipped from V and 9 bases from J, the junction kept 11 bases outside the gene matches. Written as DNA, the CDR3 is TGTGCCAGCAGCTTAGGGGCTAGCGGGCCCACGGGTGAGCAGTTCTTC. Translating gives CASSLGASGPTGEQFF.

This clonotype was observed at least ten times. The rearrangement uses TRBV30 and TRBJ1-1; 8 bases match TRBD1. CDR3 length equals 17 residues. CDR1 and CDR2 from the germline V gene are GTSNPN and SVGIG (reference sequence). The J segment lost 0 bases and the V segment lost 7 bases, leaving 16 bases of the junction unmatched. The CDR3 spells CASTPLELDRVNTEAFF. As DNA, the CDR3 is TGTGCCTCCACCCCCTTAGAACTGGACAGGGTGAACACTGAAGCTTTCTTT.

The sample holds one count of this clonotype. The V gene is TRBV6-2 or TRBV6-3, the J gene TRBJ2-7; D is perhaps TRBD1 (5 bases). Trimming shortened V by 5 bases and J by 4 bases, and 21 bases separated the two germline ends. The germline gives CDR1 MNHEY, CDR2 SVGEGT. CDR3 length: 16 amino acids. As DNA, the CDR3 is TGTGCCAGCAGTGGTATTAAGTCCAGGGAAGGGTACGAGCAGTACTTC. It encodes CASSGIKSREGYEQYF.

In this sample, this clonotype is medium-sized. The chain uses TRBV30 and TRBJ2-2; perhaps D is TRBD1 or TRBD2 (5 bases each). The CDR3 length is 14 residues. Per the germline V gene, CDR1 is GTSNPN and CDR2 is SVGIG (reference sequence). V was pared by 5 bases and J by 3 bases, with 13 bases between. CDR3 sequence reads: CAWEGSGYTGELFF. The CDR3 DNA follows: TGTGCCTGGGAGGGTTCAGGGTACACCGGGGAGCTGTTTTTT.